One sample yielded the 14 T cell receptor beta chains listed below, sequenced in a study of Tregs in tolerant kidney transplant recipients. The protocol was immunoSEQ multiplex PCR, while the TCRdb copy is restricted to in-frame clones and leaves out a portion. This table has roughly 250,000 clones, 65% to 85% appearing once. The source material was CD4+ T cells from blood. All receptors come from a human donor in good health.

The chain joins TRBV10-3 to TRBJ2-7; 11 nucleotides align to TRBD1. Per the germline V gene, CDR1 is ENHRY and CDR2 is SYGVKD. The length of the CDR3 is 13 residues. J gave up 3 bases and V 10 bases, and 5 bases lay outside the gene matches. The CDR3 reads CATTGTGGYEQYF. The DNA of the CDR3 is TGTGCCACCACCGGGACAGGGGGCTACGAGCAGTACTTC.

V gene TRBV7-9 combines with J gene TRBJ2-7; 11 bases fit TRBD2. CDR1 and CDR2 from the germline V gene are SEHNR and FQNEAQ (reference sequence). The length of the CDR3 is 15 residues. V was clipped by 2 bases and J by 4 bases; unmatched bases: 4. CDR3 sequence (DNA): TGTGCCAGCAGCTTATCTAGCGGGAGGAAATACGAGCAGTACTTC. It encodes CASSLSSGRKYEQYF.

This clone was found once. The DNA for the CDR3 is TGTGCCAGTAGTTTCCCGGGGGTCACAGATACGCAGTATTTT. This encodes CASSFPGVTDTQYF. This chain links TRBV19 with TRBJ2-3, with a possible D match to TRBD2 (6 bases). Between the trimmed V and J ends, which lost 5 bases and 2 bases, there was a span of 11 bases. The CDR3 has 14 amino acids. The germline V gene has CDR1 LNHDA and CDR2 SQIVND (reference sequence).

This chain uses TRBV25-1 with TRBJ2-1, with D uncertain. Between the trimmed V and J ends, which lost 6 bases and 1 base, there was a span of 4 bases. This CDR3 has 12 amino acids. Germline assignment: CDR1 MGHDK and CDR2 SYGVNS. The CDR3 region is CASRGSYNEQFF. The CDR3 DNA sequence: TGTGCCAGCAGGGGTTCCTACAATGAGCAGTTCTTC. Combining the CDR3 with reference TRBV25-1 and TRBJ2-1 gives the whole variable domain EADIYQTPRYLVIGTGKKITLECSQTMGHDKMYWYQQDPGMELHLIHYSYGVNSTEKGDLSSESTVSRIRTEHFPLTLESARPSHTSQYLCASRGSYNEQFFGPGTRLTVL.

The chain recombines TRBV6-1 with TRBJ2-7; D tentatively reads TRBD1 or TRBD2 (5 bases each). The CDR3 covers 14 residues. Germline loops: CDR1 MNHNS, CDR2 SASEGT. Trimming took off 4 bases at V and 6 bases at J, with 16 bases between the two ends. For the CDR3, the DNA is TGTGCCAGCAGTGCAGGGACCGGCGCAGGCGAGCAGTACTTC. Translated, it gives CASSAGTGAGEQYF.

This chain connects TRBV28 to TRBJ2-2, with TRBD2 matching 7 bases. V was clipped by 8 bases and J by 6 bases; unmatched bases: 12. CDR1 is MDHEN, CDR2 SYDVKM, per germline. This CDR3 is 15 amino acids long. CDR3 sequence reads: CASRLGGGSPGELFF. The CDR3 coding sequence is TGTGCCAGCCGGTTGGGAGGCGGGAGTCCCGGGGAGCTGTTTTTT.

The chain is built from TRBV5-1 and TRBJ2-5; D possibly corresponds to TRBD2 (6 bases). V lost 0 bases to trimming and J lost 4 bases, with 10 bases between them. This CDR3 is built from 14 residues. Germline CDR1 and CDR2: SGHRS and YFSETQ. CDR3 loop: CASSLVKRVETQYF. The CDR3 nucleotides read TGCGCCAGCAGCTTGGTGAAGCGGGTAGAGACCCAGTACTTC. Variable domain in full (rest from reference TRBV5-1 and TRBJ2-5): KAGVTQTPRYLIKTRGQQVTLSCSPISGHRSVSWYQQTPGQGLQFLFEYFSETQRNKGNFPGRFSGRQFSNSRSEMNVSTLELGDSALYLCASSLVKRVETQYFGPGTRLLVL.

The rearrangement uses TRBV2 and TRBJ2-1; TRBD2 agrees at 9 bases. CDR1 and CDR2 from the germline V gene are SNHLY and FYNNEI. V was pared by 7 bases and J by 10 bases, with 14 bases of the junction left unmatched. The CDR3 is made up of 15 amino acids. CDR3: CASTLGVAGAAEQFF. CDR3 DNA sequence: TGTGCCAGCACCCTGGGTGTAGCGGGGGCGGCCGAGCAGTTCTTC.

This clone occurred once. This chain connects TRBV5-8 to TRBJ2-7; D is possibly TRBD2 (6 bases). V was pared by 2 bases and J by 0 bases, with 12 bases between. The CDR3 runs 15 residues. Germline V gives CDR1 SGHTS, CDR2 YDEGEE. The CDR3 is CASSFSRGRSYEQYF. The CDR3 nucleotides are TGTGCCAGCAGCTTTTCGCGGGGCCGCTCCTACGAGCAGTACTTC.

The rearrangement uses TRBV28 and TRBJ1-5, with D unresolved. The germline V and J ends were trimmed by 3 bases and 7 bases, with 13 bases remaining between them. Germline values: CDR1 MDHEN, CDR2 SYDVKM. This CDR3 comprises 14 residues. CDR3 amino acids: CASSLRSEWQPQHF. The CDR3 bases are TGTGCCAGCAGTTTGAGAAGTGAATGGCAGCCCCAGCATTTT.

This chain joins TRBV5-1 and TRBJ2-1, with 8 bases fitting TRBD2. This CDR3 is 14 amino acids long. Germline CDR1 and CDR2: SGHRS and YFSETQ. The V gene end was trimmed by 0 bases and the J gene end by 4 bases; junction bases not matched to a gene: 0. The CDR3 DNA reads TGCGCCAGCAGCTTGGGCGGGGGGTACAATGAGCAGTTCTTC. Residues: CASSLGGGYNEQFF.

V usage is TRBV7-2 and J usage is TRBJ1-2, with D hard to call. Deletions cut 5 bases from V and 0 bases from J, with 7 bases between. CDR1 and CDR2 (germline): SGHTA, FQGNSA. The CDR3 runs to 13 residues. CDR3 in amino acids: CASSPQTNYGYTF. Here the CDR3 DNA reads TGTGCCAGCAGCCCTCAAACTAACTATGGCTACACCTTC.

The rearrangement links TRBV6-5 to TRBJ2-7; the match to TRBD1 covers 11 bases. The CDR3 totals 15 residues. Germline V lookup: CDR1 MNHEY, CDR2 SVGAGI. With 5 bases clipped from V and 4 bases from J, the junction kept 7 bases outside the gene matches. CDR3 in amino acids: CASSTWDRGRYEQYF. CDR3 sequence (DNA): TGTGCCAGCAGTACCTGGGACAGGGGGAGATACGAGCAGTACTTC.

The rearrangement joins TRBV21-1 to TRBJ1-1. TRBV21-1 is shown as a pseudogene. This CDR3 has 14 amino acids. This CDR3 is CASSASWADTEAFF. CDR3 bases: TGTGCCAGCAGCGCTTCATGGGCGGACACTGAAGCTTTCTTT.